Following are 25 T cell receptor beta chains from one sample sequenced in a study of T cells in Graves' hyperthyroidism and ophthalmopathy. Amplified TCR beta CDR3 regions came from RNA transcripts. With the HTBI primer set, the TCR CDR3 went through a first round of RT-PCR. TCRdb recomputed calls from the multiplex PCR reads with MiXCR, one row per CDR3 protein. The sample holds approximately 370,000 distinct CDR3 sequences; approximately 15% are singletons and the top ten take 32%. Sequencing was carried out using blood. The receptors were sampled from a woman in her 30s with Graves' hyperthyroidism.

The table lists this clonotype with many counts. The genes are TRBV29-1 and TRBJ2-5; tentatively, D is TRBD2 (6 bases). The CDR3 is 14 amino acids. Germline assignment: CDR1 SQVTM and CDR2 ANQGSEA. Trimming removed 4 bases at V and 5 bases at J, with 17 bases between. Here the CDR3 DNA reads TGCAGCGTTGGGAGGGGAAGCTGGGGGGAGACCCAGTACTTC. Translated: CSVGRGSWGETQYF.

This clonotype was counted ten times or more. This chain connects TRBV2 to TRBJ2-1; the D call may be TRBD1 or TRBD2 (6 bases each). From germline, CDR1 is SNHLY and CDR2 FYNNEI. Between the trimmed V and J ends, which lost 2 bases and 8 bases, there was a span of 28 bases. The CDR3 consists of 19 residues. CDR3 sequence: CASSETRDGGRSYRDEQFF. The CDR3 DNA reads TGTGCCAGCAGTGAAACGCGGGACGGGGGCCGATCCTATAGGGATGAGCAGTTCTTC.

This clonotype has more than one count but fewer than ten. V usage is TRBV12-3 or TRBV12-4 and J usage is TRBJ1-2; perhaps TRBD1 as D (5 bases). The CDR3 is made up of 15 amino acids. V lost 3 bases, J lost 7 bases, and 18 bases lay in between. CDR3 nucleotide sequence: TGTGCCAGCAGTTTGAGGGACGCCGCCAGGCGTGGCTACACCTTC. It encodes CASSLRDAARRGYTF.

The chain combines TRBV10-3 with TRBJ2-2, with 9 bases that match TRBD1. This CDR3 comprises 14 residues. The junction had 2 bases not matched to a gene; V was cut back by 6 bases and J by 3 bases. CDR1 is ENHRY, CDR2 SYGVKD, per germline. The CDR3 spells CAISRQGDTGELFF. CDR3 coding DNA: TGTGCCATCAGCCGACAGGGGGACACCGGGGAGCTGTTTTTT.

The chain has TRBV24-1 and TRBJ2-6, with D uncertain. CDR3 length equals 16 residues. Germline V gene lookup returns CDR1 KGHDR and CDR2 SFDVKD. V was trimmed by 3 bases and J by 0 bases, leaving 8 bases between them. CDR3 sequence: CATSDPQDSGANVLTF. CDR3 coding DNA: TGTGCCACCAGTGATCCCCAGGACTCTGGGGCCAACGTCCTGACTTTC.

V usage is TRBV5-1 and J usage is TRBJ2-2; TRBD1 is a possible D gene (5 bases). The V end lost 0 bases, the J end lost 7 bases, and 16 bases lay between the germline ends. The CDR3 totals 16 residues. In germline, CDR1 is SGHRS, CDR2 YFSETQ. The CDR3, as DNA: TGCGCCAGCAGCTTGGTTCTGGGGCTGTCAGTCGGGGAGCTGTTTTTT. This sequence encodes CASSLVLGLSVGELFF.

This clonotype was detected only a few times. The CDR3 is CASSPTDRISTVNQYF. The CDR3 nucleotides read TGTGCCAGCAGCCCCACGGATCGAATTTCGACCGTTAACCAGTACTTC. V and J are TRBV3-1 and TRBJ2-5, with D unclear. Germline V gene lookup returns CDR1 LGHDT and CDR2 YNNKEL (reference sequence). The V end lost 4 bases, the J end lost 10 bases, and 25 bases lay between the germline ends. The CDR3 is made up of 16 amino acids.

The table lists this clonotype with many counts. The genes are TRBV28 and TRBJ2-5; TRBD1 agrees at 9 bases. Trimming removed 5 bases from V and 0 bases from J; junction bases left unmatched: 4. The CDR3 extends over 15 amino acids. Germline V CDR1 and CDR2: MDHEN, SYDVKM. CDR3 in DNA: TGTGCCAGCAGTCCTGGGACAGGGTACCAAGAGACCCAGTACTTC. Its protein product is CASSPGTGYQETQYF.

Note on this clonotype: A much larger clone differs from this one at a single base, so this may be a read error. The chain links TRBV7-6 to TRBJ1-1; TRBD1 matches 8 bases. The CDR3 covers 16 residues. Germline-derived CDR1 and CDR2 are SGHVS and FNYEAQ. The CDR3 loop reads CASSLEGQGAWTGAFF. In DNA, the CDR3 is TGTGCCAGCAGCTTAGAGGGTCAGGGGGCGTGGACTGGAGCTTTCTTT.

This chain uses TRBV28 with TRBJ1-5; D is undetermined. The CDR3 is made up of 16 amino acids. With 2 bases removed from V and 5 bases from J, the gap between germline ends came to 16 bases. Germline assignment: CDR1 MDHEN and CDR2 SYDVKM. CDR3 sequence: CASSLMPGVMDQPQHF. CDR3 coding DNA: TGTGCCAGCAGTTTAATGCCCGGAGTAATGGATCAGCCCCAGCATTTT.

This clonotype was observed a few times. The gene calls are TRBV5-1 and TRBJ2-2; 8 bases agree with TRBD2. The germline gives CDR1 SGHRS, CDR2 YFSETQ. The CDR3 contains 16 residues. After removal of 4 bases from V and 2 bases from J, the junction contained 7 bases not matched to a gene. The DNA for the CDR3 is TGCGCCAGCAGCAGGTCAGGGACTAGTAACACCGGGGAGCTGTTTTTT. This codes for CASSRSGTSNTGELFF.

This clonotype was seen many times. The CDR3 coding sequence is TGTGCCAGCTCACAGGGACAGACCTACGAGCAGTACTTC. As protein: CASSQGQTYEQYF. The rearrangement joins TRBV18 to TRBJ2-7; 7 positions agree with TRBD1. The V gene end was trimmed by 4 bases and the J gene end by 2 bases; junction bases not matched to a gene: 2. Germline CDR1 is KGHSH and CDR2 is LQKENI. The CDR3 covers 13 residues.

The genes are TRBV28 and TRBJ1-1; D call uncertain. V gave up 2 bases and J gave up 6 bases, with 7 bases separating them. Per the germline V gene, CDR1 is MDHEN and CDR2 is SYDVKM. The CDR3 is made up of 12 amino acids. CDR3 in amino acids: CASSLRVAEAFF. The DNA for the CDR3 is TGTGCCAGCAGTTTACGGGTCGCTGAAGCTTTCTTT. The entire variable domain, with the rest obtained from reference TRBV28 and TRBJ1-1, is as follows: DVKVTQSSRYLVKRTGEKVFLECVQDMDHENMFWYRQDPGLGLRLIYFSYDVKMKEKGDIPEGYSVSREKKERFSLILESASTNQTSMYLCASSLRVAEAFFGQGTRLTVV.

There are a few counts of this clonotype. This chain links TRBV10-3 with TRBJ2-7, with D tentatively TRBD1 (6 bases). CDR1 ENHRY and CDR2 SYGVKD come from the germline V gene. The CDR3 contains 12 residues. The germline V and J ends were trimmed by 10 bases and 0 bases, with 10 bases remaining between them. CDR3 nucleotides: TGTGCCACTACAGGGACCTCCTACGAGCAGTACTTC. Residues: CATTGTSYEQYF.

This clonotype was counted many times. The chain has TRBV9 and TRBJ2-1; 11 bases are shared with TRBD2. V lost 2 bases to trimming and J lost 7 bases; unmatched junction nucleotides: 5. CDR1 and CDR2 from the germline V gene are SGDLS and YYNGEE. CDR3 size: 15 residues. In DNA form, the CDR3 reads TGTGCCAGCAGCGTGACTAGCGGGACGTTTAATGAGCAGTTCTTC. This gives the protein CASSVTSGTFNEQFF.

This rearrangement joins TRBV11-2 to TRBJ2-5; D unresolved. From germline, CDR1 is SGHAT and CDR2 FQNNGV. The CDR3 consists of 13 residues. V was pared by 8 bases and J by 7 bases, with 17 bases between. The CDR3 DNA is TGTGCCAGCCGAAAAGTCGGAAGTGGGACCCAGTACTTC. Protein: CASRKVGSGTQYF.

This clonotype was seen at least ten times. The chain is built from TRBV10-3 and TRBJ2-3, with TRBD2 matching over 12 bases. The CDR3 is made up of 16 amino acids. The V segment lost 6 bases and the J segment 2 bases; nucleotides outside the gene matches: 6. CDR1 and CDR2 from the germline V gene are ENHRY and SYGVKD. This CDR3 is CAIRKGLAGPTDTQYF. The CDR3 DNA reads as TGTGCCATCAGGAAGGGACTAGCGGGCCCCACAGATACGCAGTATTTT.

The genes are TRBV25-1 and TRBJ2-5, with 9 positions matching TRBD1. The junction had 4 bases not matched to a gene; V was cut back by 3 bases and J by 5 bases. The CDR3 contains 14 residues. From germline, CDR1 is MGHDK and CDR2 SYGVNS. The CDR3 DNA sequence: TGTGCCAGCAGTGAGGACAGGGGCAGTGAGACCCAGTACTTC. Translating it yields CASSEDRGSETQYF.

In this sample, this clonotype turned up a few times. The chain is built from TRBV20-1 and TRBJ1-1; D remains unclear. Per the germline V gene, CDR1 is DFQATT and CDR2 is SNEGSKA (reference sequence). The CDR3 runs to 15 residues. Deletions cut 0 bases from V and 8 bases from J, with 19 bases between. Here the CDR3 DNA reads TGCAGTGCTAGAGATCCCGGGCGGGATGCCAGGGAAGCTTTCTTT. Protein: CSARDPGRDAREAFF.

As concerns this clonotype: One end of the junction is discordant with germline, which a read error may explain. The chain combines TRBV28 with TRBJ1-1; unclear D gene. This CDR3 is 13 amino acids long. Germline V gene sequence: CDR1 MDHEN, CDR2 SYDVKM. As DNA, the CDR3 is TGTGCCAACAGTTCACCTGGAGACACTGAAGCTTTCTTT. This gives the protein CANSSPGDTEAFF.

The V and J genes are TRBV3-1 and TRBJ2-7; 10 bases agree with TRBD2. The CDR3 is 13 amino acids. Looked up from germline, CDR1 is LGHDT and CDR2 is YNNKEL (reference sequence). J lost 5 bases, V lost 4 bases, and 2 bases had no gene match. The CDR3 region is CASSPSGRNEQYF. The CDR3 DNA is TGTGCCAGCAGCCCTAGCGGGAGAAACGAGCAGTACTTC.

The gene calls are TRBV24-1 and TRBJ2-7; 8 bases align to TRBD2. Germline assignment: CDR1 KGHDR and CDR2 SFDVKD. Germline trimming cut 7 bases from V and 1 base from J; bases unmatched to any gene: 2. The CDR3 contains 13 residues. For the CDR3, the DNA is TGTGCCACCAGGCGGGAGGCGTCCTACGAGCAGTACTTC. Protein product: CATRREASYEQYF.

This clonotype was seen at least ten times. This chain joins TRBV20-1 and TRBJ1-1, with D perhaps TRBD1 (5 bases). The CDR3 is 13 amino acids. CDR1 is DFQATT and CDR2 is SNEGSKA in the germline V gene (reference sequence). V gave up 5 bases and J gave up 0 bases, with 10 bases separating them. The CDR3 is CSASGSMNTEAFF. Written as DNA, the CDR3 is TGCAGTGCTTCAGGGTCGATGAACACTGAAGCTTTCTTT.

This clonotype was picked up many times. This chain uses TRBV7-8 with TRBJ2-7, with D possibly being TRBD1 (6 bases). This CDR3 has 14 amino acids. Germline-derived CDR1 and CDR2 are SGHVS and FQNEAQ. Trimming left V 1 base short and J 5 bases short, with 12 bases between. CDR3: CASSLEQGLDEQYF. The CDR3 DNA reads TGTGCCAGCAGCTTAGAACAGGGTCTCGACGAGCAGTACTTC.

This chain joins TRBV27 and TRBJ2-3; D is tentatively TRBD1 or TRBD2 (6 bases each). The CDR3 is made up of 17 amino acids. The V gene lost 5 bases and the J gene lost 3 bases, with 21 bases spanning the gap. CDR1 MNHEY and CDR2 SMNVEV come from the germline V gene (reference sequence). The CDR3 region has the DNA TGTGCCAGCAGTGTGGCAAGGGGGGTAACGATAACAGATACGCAGTATTTT. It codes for CASSVARGVTITDTQYF.